This entry describes one T cell receptor beta chain. There were TCR beta CDR3 regions amplified from RNA transcripts. The HTBI primer set served for first-round RT-PCR of the TCR CDR3. TCRdb reprocessed the multiplex PCR reads via MiXCR and lists one record per CDR3 protein. The top ten clones hold approximately 8% of a sample with about 720,000 distinct CDR3 sequences, approximately 16% of them seen once. These data originate in a study of T cells in Graves' hyperthyroidism and ophthalmopathy. This CDR3 spans 16 amino acids. The germline V gene has CDR1 LGHDT and CDR2 YNNKEL (reference sequence). The V gene end was trimmed by 0 bases and the J gene end by 4 bases; junction bases not matched to a gene: 4.

The receptor's source is a man between 18 and 35 years old with Graves' hyperthyroidism. The V gene is TRBV3-1, the J gene TRBJ2-3, with 10 bases identical to TRBD2. What was sequenced was blood. DNA of the CDR3: TGTGCCAGCAGCCAAGATTGGCTAGCGGGAGCAGATACGCAGTATTTT. Translation gives CASSQDWLAGADTQYF.